This T cell receptor beta chain was retrieved from a study of PD-L1 blockade in urothelial cancer. On the study more broadly: Males with bladder-origin urothelial cancer constituted about 85% of the roughly 29 patients. Counts from blood samples showed a median of roughly 150,000 T cells.

Sequencing was performed with immunoSEQ multiplex PCR; in TCRdb, only in-frame clones are kept and a portion is missing. The profile shows some 56,000 clones, over 75% of them singletons. V shed 0 bases and J shed 2 bases, with 18 bases lying between them. Germline CDR1 and CDR2: SGHTA and FQGNSA. The CDR3 runs 18 residues. This sample's time point: pretreatment peripheral blood. The J gene is TRBJ2-3, the V gene TRBV7-2; maybe TRBD1 (6 bases). The source of this sequence is a man between 65 and 79 years old with urothelial cancer. The starting material was PBMCs, obtained around atezolizumab (anti-PD-L1) treatment. As DNA, the CDR3 is TGTGCCAGCAGCTTAGCCCATTTCGACACAGGGAACACAGATACGCAGTATTTT. Protein product: CASSLAHFDTGNTDTQYF. Combining the CDR3 with reference TRBV7-2 and TRBJ2-3 gives the whole variable domain GAGVSQSPSNKVTEKGKDVELRCDPISGHTALYWYRQSLGQGLEFLIYFQGNSAPDKSGLPSDRFSAERTGGSVSTLTIQRTQQEDSAVYLCASSLAHFDTGNTDTQYFGPGTRLTVL.